This TCR beta chain is from a study of T cell repertoires in cytomegalovirus infection. Germline CDR1 and CDR2: MNHEY and SMNVEV (reference sequence). The CDR3 runs 16 residues. V lost 2 bases, J lost 10 bases, and 7 bases stayed unmatched. TCRdb re-analysed the reads in MiXCR, keeping a single row per CDR3 protein. The sample comprises about 770,000 distinct CDR3 sequences, about 28% of which are singletons, and about an eighth rests with the top ten. Comments on this clonotype: The antigen remains undetermined.

The sequence was collected from a human donor in good health (CMV status not recorded). Some clones in this sample may be carry-over from other donors' samples. V gene TRBV27 combines with J gene TRBJ2-1; 14 positions agree with TRBD2. The material was cultured CD8+ T cells from PBMCs, obtained from culture after CMV antigen stimulation. The CDR3 DNA follows: TGTGCCAGCAGTTTAGGACTAGCGGGGGGCTTGGGCGAGCAGTTCTTC. It specifies CASSLGLAGGLGEQFF.